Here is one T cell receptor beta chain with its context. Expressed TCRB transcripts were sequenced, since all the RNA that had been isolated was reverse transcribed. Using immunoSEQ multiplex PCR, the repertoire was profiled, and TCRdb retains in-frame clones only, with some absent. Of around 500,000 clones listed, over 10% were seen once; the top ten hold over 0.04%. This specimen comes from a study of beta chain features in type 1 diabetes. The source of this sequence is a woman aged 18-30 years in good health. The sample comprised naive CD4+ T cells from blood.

CDR3: CASSPRRDRVNEQFF. As DNA, the CDR3 is TGTGCCAGCAGCCCACGCCGGGACAGGGTGAATGAGCAGTTCTTC. The J gene is TRBJ2-1, the V gene TRBV7-9, with 9 bases lining up with TRBD1. This CDR3 is 15 amino acids long. Germline values: CDR1 SEHNR, CDR2 FQNEAQ (reference sequence). J was trimmed by 7 bases and V by 5 bases; bases with no gene match: 9. The whole variable domain, remainder taken from reference TRBV7-9 and TRBJ2-1, is DTGVSQNPRHKITKRGQNVTFRCDPISEHNRLYWYRQTLGQGPEFLTYFQNEAQLEKSRLLSDRFSAERPKGSFSTLEIQRTEQGDSAMYLCASSPRRDRVNEQFFGPGTRLTVL.